One and the same sample provided the 18 T cell receptor beta chains below, sequenced in a study of OX40 agonist ivuxolimab in advanced cancers. The protocol was immunoSEQ multiplex PCR, while the TCRdb copy is restricted to in-frame clones and leaves out a portion. The sample yields about 27,000 clones, 70% to 90% seen once. The sequencing used CD4+ or CD8+ T cells sorted from blood, collected in a trial of the OX40 agonist ivuxolimab. These receptors were obtained from an adult with an advanced solid tumor such as melanoma, head and neck, liver or kidney cancer.

The V call is TRBV9, the J call TRBJ1-1, with 12 bases that match TRBD1. This CDR3 is 16 amino acids long. V was pared by 2 bases and J by 5 bases, with 7 bases of the junction left unmatched. Per the germline V gene, CDR1 is SGDLS and CDR2 is YYNGEE. CDR3 amino acids: CASSVPGTGGKTEAFF. The CDR3 nucleotides read TGTGCCAGCAGCGTCCCCGGGACAGGGGGCAAGACTGAAGCTTTCTTT.

V gene TRBV2 combines with J gene TRBJ1-1, with D unclear. With 5 bases removed from V and 0 bases from J, the gap between germline ends came to 16 bases. This CDR3 is 16 amino acids long. Germline CDR1 and CDR2: SNHLY and FYNNEI. The CDR3 DNA reads as TGTGCCAGCAGTCGGTTTACTTCCACAATGAACACTGAAGCTTTCTTT. This sequence encodes CASSRFTSTMNTEAFF.

This chain connects TRBV10-3 to TRBJ2-3, with 9 nucleotides matching TRBD2. The CDR3 contains 19 residues. V dropped 0 bases and J dropped 0; count of bases not matched to a gene: 10. Germline V CDR1 and CDR2: ENHRY, SYGVKD. The CDR3 loop reads CAISESSLGLAFSTDTQYF. CDR3 in DNA: TGTGCCATCAGTGAGTCGTCTCTGGGACTAGCATTTAGCACAGATACGCAGTATTTT.

The gene calls are TRBV11-3 and TRBJ2-7; D may be TRBD1 or TRBD2 (5 bases each). V dropped 9 bases and J dropped 5 bases, with 11 bases sitting between them. Germline lookup yields CDR1 SGHNT and CDR2 YENEEA. The CDR3 totals 11 residues. CDR3 sequence reads: CASPGSHEQYF. The CDR3 nucleotides read TGTGCCAGTCCAGGGAGCCACGAGCAGTACTTC.

The chain joins TRBV9 to TRBJ2-1, with no clear D. V was shortened by 5 bases and J by 10 bases, with 19 bases between the two germline ends. The CDR3 runs 14 residues. From germline, CDR1 is SGDLS and CDR2 YYNGEE. The DNA for the CDR3 is TGTGCCAGCAGTCTACCCCGCGGAGTTGGGGAGCAGTTCTTC. Translated: CASSLPRGVGEQFF.

The sample holds one count of this clone. The gene calls are TRBV7-9 and TRBJ2-7; unclear D gene. The CDR3 runs to 11 residues. The germline V and J ends were trimmed by 5 bases and 3 bases, with 5 bases remaining between them. Germline V lookup: CDR1 SEHNR, CDR2 FQNEAQ (reference sequence). The CDR3 region has the DNA TGTGCCAGCAGCCCACACTACGAGCAGTACTTC. Its translation: CASSPHYEQYF.

In this sample, this clone turned up once. V and J are TRBV2 and TRBJ1-2; no clear D. The CDR3 sequence is 10 residues long. Looked up from germline, CDR1 is SNHLY and CDR2 is FYNNEI. With 10 bases removed from V and 6 bases from J, the gap between germline ends came to 9 bases. CDR3 coding DNA: TGTGCCACCTCAACTGATGGCTACACCTTC. Amino acid sequence: CATSTDGYTF.

The chain recombines TRBV6-1 with TRBJ2-5; the D gene is possibly TRBD1 (6 bases). The length of the CDR3 is 15 residues. Trimming shortened V by 4 bases and J by 5 bases, and 17 bases separated the two germline ends. Germline values: CDR1 MNHNS, CDR2 SASEGT. The CDR3 DNA reads TGTGCCAGCAGTGGCGTAGACAGGCCTGTGGAGACCCAGTACTTC. Its protein product is CASSGVDRPVETQYF.

Here the CDR3 reads CASSYTGVFFPGANVLTF. CDR3 nucleotide sequence: TGCGCCAGCAGCTATACAGGGGTATTCTTTCCAGGGGCCAACGTCCTGACTTTC. This chain uses TRBV5-1 with TRBJ2-6; 7 bases map to TRBD1. The V and J ends lost 3 bases and 4 bases, in that order; junction bases with no gene match: 13. The CDR3 contains 18 residues. The V gene's germline CDR1 is SGHRS and CDR2 YFSETQ.

The gene calls are TRBV11-2 and TRBJ1-5; D gene ambiguous. Germline V gives CDR1 SGHAT, CDR2 FQNNGV. This CDR3 spans 14 amino acids. Trimming took 2 bases from V and 5 from J, leaving 10 bases between them. This CDR3 is CASSLTRGDQPQHF. The CDR3 DNA is TGTGCCAGCAGCTTAACGCGGGGAGATCAGCCCCAGCATTTT.

The chain carries TRBV6-1 and TRBJ2-3; 8 positions match TRBD2. The CDR3 length is 15 residues. Trimming at V came to 0 bases and at J to 4 bases, leaving 3 bases not matched to a gene. The germline V gene encodes CDR1 MNHNS and CDR2 SASEGT. In DNA, the CDR3 is TGTGCCAGCAGTGAAGCCCGGGGGGGCGCAGATACGCAGTATTTT. It translates to CASSEARGGADTQYF.

This clone was found once. V is TRBV5-1 and J is TRBJ1-2, with D possibly matching TRBD1 (6 bases). The V gene lost 0 bases and the J gene lost 4 bases, with 16 bases spanning the gap. The V gene's germline CDR1 is SGHRS and CDR2 YFSETQ. This CDR3 has 16 residues. The CDR3 DNA is TGCGCCAGCAGCTTGGACGGGATTACAGGGACCTATGGCTACACCTTC. This gives the protein CASSLDGITGTYGYTF.

In the case of this clone: The sample holds other DNA sequences that translate to the same CDR3. The J gene is TRBJ2-7, the V gene TRBV11-2, with 8 bases that match TRBD1. With V trimmed by 5 bases and J by 6 bases, 9 bases remained unmatched. In germline, CDR1 is SGHAT, CDR2 FQNNGV. The CDR3 length is 14 residues. The CDR3 reads CASSLWTGTGEQYF. The CDR3 DNA is TGTGCCAGCAGCCTTTGGACAGGGACGGGCGAGCAGTACTTC.

The CDR3 sequence is CASSVRDGSNYGYTF. The CDR3 DNA sequence: TGTGCCAGCAGCGTCCGGGACGGAAGTAACTATGGCTACACCTTC. V gene TRBV7-3 combines with J gene TRBJ1-2, with a possible D match to TRBD1 (5 bases). The V end lost 5 bases, the J end lost 1 base, and 14 bases lay between the germline ends. Germline V CDR1 and CDR2: SGHTA, FQGTGA. CDR3 length: 15 amino acids.

The rearrangement links TRBV21-1 to TRBJ2-7; the table's D call, TRBD2, has no DNA check behind it. TRBV21-1 is shown as a pseudogene. The CDR3 runs 16 residues. The CDR3 coding sequence is TGTGCCAGCATTTCGGGACTAGCGGGAGTACGGGACGAGCAGTACTTC. Its translation: CASISGLAGVRDEQYF.

This clone has just a few counts. The chain couples TRBV2 to TRBJ2-3; D is possibly TRBD2 (5 bases). CDR3 length: 13 amino acids. Trimming removed 6 bases from V and 2 bases from J, with 9 bases in between. Germline V gene lookup returns CDR1 SNHLY and CDR2 FYNNEI. This CDR3 reads CASSASTTDTQYF. The CDR3 region has the DNA TGTGCCAGCAGCGCTAGCACCACAGATACGCAGTATTTT.

DNA of the CDR3: TGTGCCAGCAGCTTTTTGCGATACGAGCAGTACTTC. It is translated as CASSFLRYEQYF. The rearrangement uses TRBV7-9 and TRBJ2-7; D gene unclear. The CDR3 has 12 residues. The ends were cut back, 3 bases at V and 4 bases at J, with 7 bases in the middle. Germline V gene sequence: CDR1 SEHNR, CDR2 FQNEAQ (reference sequence). Complete variable domain (other parts from reference TRBV7-9 and TRBJ2-7): DTGVSQNPRHKITKRGQNVTFRCDPISEHNRLYWYRQTLGQGPEFLTYFQNEAQLEKSRLLSDRFSAERPKGSFSTLEIQRTEQGDSAMYLCASSFLRYEQYFGPGTRLTVT.

This clone turned up a few times. This chain connects TRBV27 to TRBJ2-5; D is ambiguous. In germline, CDR1 is MNHEY, CDR2 SMNVEV (reference sequence). V dropped 8 bases and J dropped 5 bases, with 15 bases sitting between them. CDR3 length: 13 residues. CDR3 sequence: CASLDPRRETQYF. In nucleotides, the CDR3 is TGTGCCAGCCTGGACCCTAGAAGGGAGACCCAGTACTTC.